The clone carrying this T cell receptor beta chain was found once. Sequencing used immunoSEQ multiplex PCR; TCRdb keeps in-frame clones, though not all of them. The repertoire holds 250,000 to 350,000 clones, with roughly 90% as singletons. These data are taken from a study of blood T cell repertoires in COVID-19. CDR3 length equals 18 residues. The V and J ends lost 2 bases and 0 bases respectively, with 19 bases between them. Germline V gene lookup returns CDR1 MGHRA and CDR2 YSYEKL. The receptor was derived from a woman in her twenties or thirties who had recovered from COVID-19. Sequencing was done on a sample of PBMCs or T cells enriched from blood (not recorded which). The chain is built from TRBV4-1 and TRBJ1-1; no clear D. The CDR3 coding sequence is TGCGCCAGCAGCCAATCCTTATCGGAGGACTCATTGAACACTGAAGCTTTCTTT. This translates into CASSQSLSEDSLNTEAFF.